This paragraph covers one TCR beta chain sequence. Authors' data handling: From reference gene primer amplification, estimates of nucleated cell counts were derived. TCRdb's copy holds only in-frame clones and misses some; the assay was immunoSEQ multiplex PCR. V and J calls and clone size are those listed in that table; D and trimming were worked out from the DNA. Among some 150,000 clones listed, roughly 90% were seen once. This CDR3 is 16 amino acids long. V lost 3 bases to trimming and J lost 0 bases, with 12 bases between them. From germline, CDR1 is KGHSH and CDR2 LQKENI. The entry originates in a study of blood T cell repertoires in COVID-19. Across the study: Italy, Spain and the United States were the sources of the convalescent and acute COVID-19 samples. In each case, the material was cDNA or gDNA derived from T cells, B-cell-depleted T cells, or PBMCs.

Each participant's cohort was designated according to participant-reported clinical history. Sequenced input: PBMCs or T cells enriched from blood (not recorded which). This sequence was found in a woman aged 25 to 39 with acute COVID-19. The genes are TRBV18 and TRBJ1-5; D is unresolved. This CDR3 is CASSPVGVHSNQPQHF. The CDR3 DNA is TGTGCCAGCTCACCGGTAGGAGTTCATAGCAATCAGCCCCAGCATTTT.